This TCR beta chain was recorded in a study of blood T cell repertoires in COVID-19. Study summary: Collection of acute and convalescent COVID-19 samples took place in the United States, Italy and Spain. PBMCs, B-cell-depleted T cells, or T cells provided the cDNA or gDNA that made up the material.

How the authors handled the data: Using reference gene primer amplification, nucleated cell counts were estimated. Measured with immunoSEQ multiplex PCR; TCRdb has only the in-frame clones, and not every one. V, J and clone size are those of that table, while D and trimming were read from the DNA. The profile shows roughly 91,000 clones, about 83% of them singletons. The CDR3 totals 17 residues. Trimming took 5 bases from V and 3 from J, leaving 20 bases between them. CDR1 is MDHEN, CDR2 SYDVKM, per germline. The rearrangement uses TRBV28 and TRBJ1-5; D may be TRBD1 (5 bases). The source of this sequence is a man between 65 and 85 years old with active or convalescent COVID-19. Sequenced: peripheral blood. CDR3 sequence (DNA): TGTGCCAGCAGTACCGTTGGTTGGGGCCGGGCCAATCAGCCCCAGCATTTT. Its protein product is CASSTVGWGRANQPQHF.